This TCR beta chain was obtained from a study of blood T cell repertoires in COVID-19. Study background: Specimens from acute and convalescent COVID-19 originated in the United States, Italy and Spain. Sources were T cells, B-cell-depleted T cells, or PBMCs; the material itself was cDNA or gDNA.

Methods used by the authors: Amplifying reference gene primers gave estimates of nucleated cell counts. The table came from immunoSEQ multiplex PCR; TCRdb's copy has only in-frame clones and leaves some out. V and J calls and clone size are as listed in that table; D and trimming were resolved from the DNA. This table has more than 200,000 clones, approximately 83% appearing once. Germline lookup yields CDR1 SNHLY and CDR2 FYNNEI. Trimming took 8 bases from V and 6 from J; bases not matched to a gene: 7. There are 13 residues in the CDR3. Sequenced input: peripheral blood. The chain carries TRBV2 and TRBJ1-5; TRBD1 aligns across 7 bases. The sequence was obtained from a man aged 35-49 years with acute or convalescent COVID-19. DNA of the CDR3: TGTGCCAGCGGAAGGGGGCTTGGTCAGCCCCAGCATTTT. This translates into CASGRGLGQPQHF.